Listed here are 14 T cell receptor beta chains from one sample, sequenced in a study of shared clonotypes between healthy human individuals. TCRdb's table, derived via immunoSEQ multiplex PCR, lists solely in-frame clones and lacks some. Of 450,000 to 550,000 clones in the sample, more than 65% are singletons; the top ten hold 10% to 15%. What was sequenced was PBMCs. The receptors stem from a middle-aged woman in good health. Some clones in this sample may be carry-over from other donors' samples.

V usage is TRBV7-9 and J usage is TRBJ2-1; 7 bases are a match to TRBD2. The CDR3 runs 14 residues. Germline V gene sequence: CDR1 SEHNR, CDR2 FQNEAQ (reference sequence). After removal of 0 bases from V and 7 bases from J, the junction contained 3 bases not matched to a gene. The CDR3 loop reads CASSLAGGPNEQFF. The CDR3 nucleotides are TGTGCCAGCAGCTTAGCGGGAGGGCCTAATGAGCAGTTCTTC.

The chain combines TRBV7-2 with TRBJ2-7; TRBD2 is a possible D gene (5 bases). The germline V and J ends were trimmed by 3 bases and 0 bases, with 12 bases remaining between them. Per the germline V gene, CDR1 is SGHTA and CDR2 is FQGNSA. This CDR3 spans 15 amino acids. The CDR3 sequence: CASSLMGVLSYEQYF. Here the CDR3 DNA reads TGTGCCAGCAGCTTGATGGGAGTCCTCTCCTACGAGCAGTACTTC.

Note on this clone: The missing conserved phenylalanine or tryptophan at the end of this CDR3 makes a read error likely. This rearrangement joins TRBV15 to TRBJ2-7, with D unclear. Germline CDR1 reads LNHNV; CDR2 reads YYDKDF (reference sequence). The CDR3 extends over 12 amino acids. V was clipped by 0 bases and J by 7 bases, with 7 bases between them. CDR3 sequence reads: CATSRDEDEQYL. In nucleotides, the CDR3 is TGTGCCACCAGCAGAGATGAGGATGAGCAGTACCTC.

This clone was seen many times. The CDR3 loop reads CASSQGMGQGYGYTF. CDR3 coding DNA: TGCGCCAGCAGCCAAGGAATGGGACAGGGCTATGGCTACACCTTC. The chain couples TRBV4-3 to TRBJ1-2; 9 bases fit TRBD1. V lost 1 base to trimming and J lost 4 bases; unmatched junction nucleotides: 4. Per the germline V gene, CDR1 is LGHNA and CDR2 is YSLEER. This CDR3 region has 15 residues.

There are a few counts of this clone. The V call is TRBV10-3, the J call TRBJ2-1; no clear D gene. Trimming removed 6 bases at V and 7 bases at J, with 19 bases between. CDR3 length: 15 residues. Germline V gene data show CDR1 as ENHRY and CDR2 as SYGVKD. CDR3 amino acids: CAIRRQGVLQNEQFF. Here the CDR3 DNA reads TGTGCCATCAGGCGACAAGGAGTGTTACAGAATGAGCAGTTCTTC.

CDR3 sequence reads: CANLGTGTTNGYTF. The CDR3, as DNA: TGTGCCAACCTCGGGACAGGGACAACGAACGGCTACACCTTC. The V gene is TRBV2, the J gene TRBJ1-2; 9 bases are a match to TRBD1. The trim removed 10 bases at V and 8 bases at J, leaving 14 bases unmatched. The CDR3 totals 14 residues. The germline V gene has CDR1 SNHLY and CDR2 FYNNEI.

The chain carries TRBV10-3 and TRBJ2-7; TRBD1 is a possible D gene (6 bases). The CDR3 length is 15 residues. Per the germline V gene, CDR1 is ENHRY and CDR2 is SYGVKD. V lost 2 bases, J lost 2 bases, and 13 bases lay in between. CDR3 nucleotide sequence: TGTGCCATCAGTGAGGACGACAGGATAACCTACGAGCAGTACTTC. Its translation: CAISEDDRITYEQYF.

This clone occurred a few times. At one boundary the junction diverges from the germline segment, which might be a read error. This CDR3 is CASSHPGPPF. Here the CDR3 DNA reads TGTGCCAGCAGCCATCCGGGCCCACCTTTC. The V and J genes are TRBV14 and TRBJ2-7; D is unclear. The CDR3 has 10 amino acids. Germline CDR1 reads SGHDN; CDR2 reads FVKESK.

V usage is TRBV7-2 and J usage is TRBJ1-5, with a possible D match to TRBD1 (6 bases). V gave up 5 bases and J gave up 3 bases, with 8 bases separating them. Germline loops: CDR1 SGHTA, CDR2 FQGNSA. This CDR3 region has 13 residues. The CDR3 is CASSGTYNQPQHF. The CDR3 DNA is TGTGCCAGCAGCGGGACATACAATCAGCCCCAGCATTTT.

This clone was detected once. The V gene is TRBV5-6, the J gene TRBJ2-1; TRBD2 matches 12 bases. This CDR3 has 17 residues. Germline CDR1 SGHDT, CDR2 YYEEEE. V was clipped by 4 bases and J by 1 base; unmatched bases: 6. Written as DNA, the CDR3 is TGTGCCAGCAGCCGAAGACTAGCGGGAGTTTCCTACAATGAGCAGTTCTTC. Protein sequence: CASSRRLAGVSYNEQFF.

As for this clone: Germline and junction disagree at one end, which may indicate a read error. The J gene is TRBJ1-3, the V gene TRBV4-1; maybe TRBD1 (6 bases). The CDR3 length is 16 residues. Per the germline V gene, CDR1 is MGHRA and CDR2 is YSYEKL. This CDR3 is CASSPGFRGSGDTIYF. The DNA of the CDR3 is TGCGCCAGCAGCCCAGGCTTCAGGGGATCTGGAGACACCATATATTTT.

V and J are TRBV5-4 and TRBJ2-7; TRBD1 matches at 7 bases. The CDR3 sequence is 14 residues long. The V gene's germline CDR1 is SGHNT and CDR2 YYREEE (reference sequence). V trimming: 0 bases; J trimming: 2 bases; junction bases outside the gene matches: 2. The CDR3 nucleotides read TGTGCCAGCAGCTTGGCGGGGACAGCCTACGAGCAGTACTTC. This sequence encodes CASSLAGTAYEQYF.

V and J are TRBV15 and TRBJ1-5, with 7 positions matching TRBD1. CDR1 is LNHNV, CDR2 YYDKDF, per germline (reference sequence). The junction had 9 bases not matched to a gene; V was cut back by 0 bases and J by 4 bases. The CDR3 contains 17 residues. CDR3 coding DNA: TGTGCCACCAGCAGAGATTGGGGAACAGGGGTGAATCAGCCCCAGCATTTT. Protein: CATSRDWGTGVNQPQHF.

This clone was recorded only once. J is TRBJ2-1 and V is TRBV4-2; 9 bases align to TRBD2. CDR1 is LGHNA and CDR2 is YNFKEQ in the germline V gene. The CDR3 runs to 18 residues. Germline trimming cut 0 bases from V and 2 bases from J; bases unmatched to any gene: 8. CDR3 coding DNA: TGTGCCAGCAGCCAAGATGAGACTAGCGGAGCCCCCTACAATGAGCAGTTCTTC. As protein: CASSQDETSGAPYNEQFF.